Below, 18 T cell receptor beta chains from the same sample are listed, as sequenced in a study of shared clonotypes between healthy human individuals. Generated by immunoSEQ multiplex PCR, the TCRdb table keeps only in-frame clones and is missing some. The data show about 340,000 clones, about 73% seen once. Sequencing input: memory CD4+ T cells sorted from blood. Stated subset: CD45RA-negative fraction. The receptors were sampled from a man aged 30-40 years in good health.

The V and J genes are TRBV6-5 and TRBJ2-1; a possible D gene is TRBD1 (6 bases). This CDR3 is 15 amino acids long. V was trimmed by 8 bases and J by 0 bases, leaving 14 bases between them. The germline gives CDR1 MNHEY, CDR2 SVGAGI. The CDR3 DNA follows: TGTGCCAGCTCGCGAGGGGGAACCTCCTACAATGAGCAGTTCTTC. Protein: CASSRGGTSYNEQFF.

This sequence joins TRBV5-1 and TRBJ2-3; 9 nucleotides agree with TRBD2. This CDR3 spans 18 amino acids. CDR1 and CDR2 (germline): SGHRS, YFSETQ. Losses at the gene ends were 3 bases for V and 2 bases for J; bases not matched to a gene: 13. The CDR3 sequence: CASSSSIGAGGPTDTQYF. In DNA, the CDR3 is TGCGCCAGCAGCTCCTCGATAGGAGCGGGAGGACCCACAGATACGCAGTATTTT.

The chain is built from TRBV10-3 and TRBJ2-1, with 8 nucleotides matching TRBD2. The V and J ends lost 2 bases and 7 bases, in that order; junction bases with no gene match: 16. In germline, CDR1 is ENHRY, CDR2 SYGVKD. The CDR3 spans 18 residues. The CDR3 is CAISEPSLASGGSNEQFF. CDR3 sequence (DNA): TGTGCCATCAGTGAGCCTTCCCTTGCCAGCGGGGGATCTAATGAGCAGTTCTTC.

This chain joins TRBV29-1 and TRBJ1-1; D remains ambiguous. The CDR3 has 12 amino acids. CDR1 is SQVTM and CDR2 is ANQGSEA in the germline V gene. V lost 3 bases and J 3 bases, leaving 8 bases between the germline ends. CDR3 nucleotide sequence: TGCAGCGTTGACTCAGCGGACACTGAAGCTTTCTTT. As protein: CSVDSADTEAFF. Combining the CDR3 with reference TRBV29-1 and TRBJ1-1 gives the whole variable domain SAVISQKPSRDICQRGTSLTIQCQVDSQVTMMFWYRQQPGQSLTLIATANQGSEATYESGFVIDKFPISRPNLTFSTLTVSNMSPEDSSIYLCSVDSADTEAFFGQGTRLTVV.

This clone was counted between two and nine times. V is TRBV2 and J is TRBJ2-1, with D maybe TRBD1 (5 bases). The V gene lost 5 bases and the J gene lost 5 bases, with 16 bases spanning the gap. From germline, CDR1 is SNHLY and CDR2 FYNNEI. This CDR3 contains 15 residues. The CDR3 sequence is CASSHRSSLNNEQFF. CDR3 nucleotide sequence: TGTGCCAGCAGTCACAGGTCGTCATTAAACAATGAGCAGTTCTTC.

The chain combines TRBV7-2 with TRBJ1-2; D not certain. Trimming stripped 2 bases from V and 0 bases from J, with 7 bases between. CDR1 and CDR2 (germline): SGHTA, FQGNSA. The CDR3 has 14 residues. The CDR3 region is CASSLNKANYGYTF. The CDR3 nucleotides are TGTGCCAGCAGCTTAAACAAGGCTAACTATGGCTACACCTTC.

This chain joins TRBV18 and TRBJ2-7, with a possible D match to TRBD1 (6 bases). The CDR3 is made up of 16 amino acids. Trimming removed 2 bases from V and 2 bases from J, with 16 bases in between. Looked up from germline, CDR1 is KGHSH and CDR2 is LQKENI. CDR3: CASSPEFSGETYEQYF. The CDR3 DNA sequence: TGTGCCAGCTCACCAGAGTTTTCAGGGGAGACCTACGAGCAGTACTTC.

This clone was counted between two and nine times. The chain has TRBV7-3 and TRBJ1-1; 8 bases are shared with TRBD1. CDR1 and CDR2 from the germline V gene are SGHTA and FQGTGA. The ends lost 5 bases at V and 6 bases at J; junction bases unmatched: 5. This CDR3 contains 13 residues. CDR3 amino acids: CASSLTGGSEAFF. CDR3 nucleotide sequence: TGTGCCAGCAGCCTTACAGGGGGGTCTGAAGCTTTCTTT.

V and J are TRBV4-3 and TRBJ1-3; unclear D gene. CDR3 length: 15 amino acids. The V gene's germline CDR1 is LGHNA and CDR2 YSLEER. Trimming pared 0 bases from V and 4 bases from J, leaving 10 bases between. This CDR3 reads CASSQDEGNGNTIYF. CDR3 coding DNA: TGCGCCAGCAGCCAAGACGAGGGAAACGGAAACACCATATATTTT.

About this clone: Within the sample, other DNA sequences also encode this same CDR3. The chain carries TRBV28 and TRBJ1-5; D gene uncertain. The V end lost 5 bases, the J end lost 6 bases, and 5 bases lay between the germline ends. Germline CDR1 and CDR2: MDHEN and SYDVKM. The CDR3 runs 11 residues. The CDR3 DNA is TGTGCCAGCAGTCGAGGTCAGCCCCAGCATTTT. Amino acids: CASSRGQPQHF. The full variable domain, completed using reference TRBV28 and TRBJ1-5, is DVKVTQSSRYLVKRTGEKVFLECVQDMDHENMFWYRQDPGLGLRLIYFSYDVKMKEKGDIPEGYSVSREKKERFSLILESASTNQTSMYLCASSRGQPQHFGDGTRLSIL.

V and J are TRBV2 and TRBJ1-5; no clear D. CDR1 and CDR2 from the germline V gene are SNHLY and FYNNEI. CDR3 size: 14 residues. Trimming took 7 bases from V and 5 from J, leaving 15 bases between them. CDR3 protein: CASTTAEGHQPQHF. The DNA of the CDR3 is TGTGCCAGCACTACCGCAGAGGGTCATCAGCCCCAGCATTTT.

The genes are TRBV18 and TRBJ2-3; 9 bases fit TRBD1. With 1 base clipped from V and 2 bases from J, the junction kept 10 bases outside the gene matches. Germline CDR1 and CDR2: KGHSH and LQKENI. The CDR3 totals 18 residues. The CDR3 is CASSPLAWTGVTTDTQYF. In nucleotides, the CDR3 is TGTGCCAGCTCACCACTCGCGTGGACAGGGGTTACCACAGATACGCAGTATTTT.

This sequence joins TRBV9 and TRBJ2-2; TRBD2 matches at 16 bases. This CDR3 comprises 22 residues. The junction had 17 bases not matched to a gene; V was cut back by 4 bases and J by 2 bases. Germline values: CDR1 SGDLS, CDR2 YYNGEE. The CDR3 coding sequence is TGTGCCAGCAGCTTACAGCCGGGACTAGCGGGAGGGCCTTCTCTAAACACCGGGGAGCTGTTTTTT. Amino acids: CASSLQPGLAGGPSLNTGELFF.

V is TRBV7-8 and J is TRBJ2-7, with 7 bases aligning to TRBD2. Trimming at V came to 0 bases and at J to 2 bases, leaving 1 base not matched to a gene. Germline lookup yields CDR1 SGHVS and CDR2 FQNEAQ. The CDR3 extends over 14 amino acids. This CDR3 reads CASSLAGGTYEQYF. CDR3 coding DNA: TGTGCCAGCAGCTTAGCGGGGGGGACCTACGAGCAGTACTTC.

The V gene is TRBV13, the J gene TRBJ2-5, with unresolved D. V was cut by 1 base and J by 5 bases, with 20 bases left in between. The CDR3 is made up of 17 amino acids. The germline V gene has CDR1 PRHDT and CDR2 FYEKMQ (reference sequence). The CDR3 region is CASSLEGLGGGRETQYF. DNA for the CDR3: TGTGCCAGCAGCTTAGAGGGATTGGGCGGTGGCAGGGAGACCCAGTACTTC.

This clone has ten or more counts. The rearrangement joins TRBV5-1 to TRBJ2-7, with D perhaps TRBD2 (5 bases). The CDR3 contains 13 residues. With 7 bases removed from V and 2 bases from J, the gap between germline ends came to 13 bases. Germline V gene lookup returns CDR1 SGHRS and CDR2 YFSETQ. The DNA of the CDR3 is TGCGCCAGCGGTGAAGGGAGAACCTACGAGCAGTACTTC. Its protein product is CASGEGRTYEQYF. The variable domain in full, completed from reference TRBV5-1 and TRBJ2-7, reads KAGVTQTPRYLIKTRGQQVTLSCSPISGHRSVSWYQQTPGQGLQFLFEYFSETQRNKGNFPGRFSGRQFSNSRSEMNVSTLELGDSALYLCASGEGRTYEQYFGPGTRLTVT.

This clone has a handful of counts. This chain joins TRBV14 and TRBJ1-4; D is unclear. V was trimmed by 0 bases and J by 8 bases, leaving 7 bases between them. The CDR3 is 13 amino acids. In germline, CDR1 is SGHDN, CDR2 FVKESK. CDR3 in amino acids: CASSQEDGEKLFF. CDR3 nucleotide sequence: TGTGCCAGCAGCCAAGAGGATGGAGAAAAACTGTTTTTT.

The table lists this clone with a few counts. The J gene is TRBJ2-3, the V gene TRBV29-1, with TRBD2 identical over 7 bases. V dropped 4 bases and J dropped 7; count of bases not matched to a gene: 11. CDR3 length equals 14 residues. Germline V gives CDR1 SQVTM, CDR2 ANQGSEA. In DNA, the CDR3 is TGCAGCGTTGCGGGCGGGAGTAGCAAATATACGCAGTATTTT. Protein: CSVAGGSSKYTQYF.